These 26 T cell receptor beta chains were all obtained from the same sample, sequenced in a study of PD-1 blockade in mismatch repair-deficient tumors. Profiling relied on immunoSEQ multiplex PCR, and the TCRdb table lists in-frame clones only, not all of them. The sample shows 50,000 or so clones, 77% of them seen only once. This specimen was PBMCs, taken before pembrolizumab treatment. The receptors stem from an adult with mismatch repair-deficient cancer.

This sequence joins TRBV25-1 and TRBJ2-2; D remains ambiguous. CDR1 is MGHDK, CDR2 SYGVNS, per germline. V was cut by 4 bases and J by 2 bases, with 17 bases left in between. The CDR3 consists of 17 residues. The CDR3 loop is CASSGSPLGKNTGELFF. The DNA for the CDR3 is TGTGCCAGCAGTGGCTCCCCGTTGGGGAAAAACACCGGGGAGCTGTTTTTT.

This clone was seen more than once but under ten times. V usage is TRBV10-3 and J usage is TRBJ2-1; D call uncertain. Germline lookup yields CDR1 ENHRY and CDR2 SYGVKD. Trimming cost V 4 bases and J 8 bases, with 6 bases left between them. The CDR3 covers 11 residues. DNA of the CDR3: TGTGCCATCAGTGTAGAGGATGAGCAGTTCTTC. Its translation: CAISVEDEQFF.

The chain couples TRBV15 to TRBJ2-1; 7 positions match TRBD2. CDR3 size: 15 residues. V gave up 0 bases and J gave up 10 bases; unmatched junction bases: 9. The V gene's germline CDR1 is LNHNV and CDR2 YYDKDF (reference sequence). The CDR3 coding sequence is TGTGCCACCAGCAGAGATAGCGGCGGGAGCGGGGAGCAGTTCTTC. Protein product: CATSRDSGGSGEQFF.

This clone is a singleton in its sample. This chain links TRBV7-6 with TRBJ2-1, with TRBD2 matching over 11 bases. There are 15 residues in the CDR3. V gave up 5 bases and J gave up 7 bases; unmatched junction bases: 7. Germline values: CDR1 SGHVS, CDR2 FNYEAQ. The CDR3 DNA sequence: TGTGCCAGCAGCCCGACTAGCGGGATTATAAATGAGCAGTTCTTC. The encoded protein is CASSPTSGIINEQFF. Complete variable domain (other parts from reference TRBV7-6 and TRBJ2-1): GAGVSQSPRYKVTKRGQDVALRCDPISGHVSLYWYRQALGQGPEFLTYFNYEAQQDKSGLPNDRFSAERPEGSISTLTIQRTEQRDSAMYRCASSPTSGIINEQFFGPGTRLTVL.

The chain combines TRBV18 with TRBJ2-1; D might be TRBD1 (6 bases). The V end lost 6 bases, the J end lost 2 bases, and 14 bases lay between the germline ends. This CDR3 is 15 amino acids long. CDR1 KGHSH and CDR2 LQKENI come from the germline V gene. CDR3 coding DNA: TGTGCCAGCTCTTACGTCAGGGGCACCTACAATGAGCAGTTCTTC. Amino acids: CASSYVRGTYNEQFF.

V is TRBV6-1 and J is TRBJ2-1, with a weak D call TRBD1 (7 bases). This CDR3 contains 13 residues. Germline V CDR1 and CDR2: MNHNS, SASEGT. The ends were cut back, 7 bases at V and 9 bases at J, with 16 bases in the middle. CDR3 in amino acids: CASKETGRREQFF. In DNA, the CDR3 is TGTGCCAGCAAGGAGACAGGGAGGCGTGAGCAGTTCTTC.

Only a few counts were recorded for this clone. The V call is TRBV28, the J call TRBJ2-1; 9 bases line up with TRBD2. With V trimmed by 10 bases and J by 2 bases, 6 bases remained unmatched. Looked up from germline, CDR1 is MDHEN and CDR2 is SYDVKM. The length of the CDR3 is 14 residues. CDR3 bases: TGTGCCATCGTTAGCGGGAGCACCTACAATGAGCAGTTCTTC. Translating gives CAIVSGSTYNEQFF. Full variable domain (outside the CDR3, taken from reference TRBV28 and TRBJ2-1): DVKVTQSSRYLVKRTGEKVFLECVQDMDHENMFWYRQDPGLGLRLIYFSYDVKMKEKGDIPEGYSVSREKKERFSLILESASTNQTSMYLCAIVSGSTYNEQFFGPGTRLTVL.

This rearrangement joins TRBV6-1 to TRBJ1-2; 9 positions agree with TRBD1. CDR1 and CDR2 from the germline V gene are MNHNS and SASEGT. The CDR3 is 14 amino acids. With V trimmed by 4 bases and J by 8 bases, 8 bases remained unmatched. The CDR3 coding sequence is TGTGCCAGCAGTGCCCGGGACAGGGATGGCGGCTACACCTTC. Protein product: CASSARDRDGGYTF.

The gene calls are TRBV7-3 and TRBJ2-3; 7 positions match TRBD2. The CDR3 runs 16 residues. Germline CDR1 is SGHTA and CDR2 is FQGTGA. Unmatched junction bases numbered 10, after V lost 5 bases and J lost 2 bases. The CDR3 spells CASSQSGSGITDTQYF. In DNA, the CDR3 is TGTGCCAGCAGCCAATCGGGGAGCGGGATCACAGATACGCAGTATTTT.

This clone was counted only a few times. J is TRBJ2-5 and V is TRBV5-1; D is uncertain. With 2 bases removed from V and 7 bases from J, the gap between germline ends came to 12 bases. Germline V gene data show CDR1 as SGHRS and CDR2 as YFSETQ. This CDR3 comprises 13 residues. This CDR3 is CASSFSPDRTQYF. DNA for the CDR3: TGCGCCAGCAGCTTTTCTCCCGATAGGACCCAGTACTTC.

This chain uses TRBV7-2 with TRBJ2-5; TRBD2 matches at 10 bases. With V trimmed by 1 base and J by 1 base, 0 bases remained unmatched. The V gene's germline CDR1 is SGHTA and CDR2 FQGNSA. CDR3 length: 15 amino acids. This CDR3 is CASSLGTSGQETQYF. CDR3 nucleotides: TGTGCCAGCAGCTTAGGGACTAGCGGCCAAGAGACCCAGTACTTC.

This chain connects TRBV29-1 to TRBJ1-4; 7 bases align to TRBD1. Germline V gene data show CDR1 as SQVTM and CDR2 as ANQGSEA. Trimming at V came to 6 bases and at J to 7 bases, leaving 8 bases not matched to a gene. The CDR3 spans 13 residues. The chain's CDR3 is CSVGRAGGEKLFF. Written as DNA, the CDR3 is TGCAGCGTGGGGCGGGCAGGGGGTGAAAAACTGTTTTTT.

The sample holds a few counts of this clone. The chain links TRBV30 to TRBJ2-3, with 7 bases fitting TRBD2. Germline lookup yields CDR1 GTSNPN and CDR2 SVGIG (reference sequence). The trim removed 1 base at V and 2 bases at J, leaving 12 bases unmatched. The length of the CDR3 is 17 residues. The CDR3 nucleotides read TGTGCCTGGAGTGCTGACGGGGGGAGCGGCATCACAGATACGCAGTATTTT. Its translation: CAWSADGGSGITDTQYF.

The rearrangement uses TRBV9 and TRBJ2-4, with D tentatively TRBD2 (6 bases). This CDR3 contains 17 residues. CDR1 is SGDLS, CDR2 YYNGEE, per germline. Trimming cost V 3 bases and J 6 bases, with 22 bases left between them. CDR3 DNA: TGTGCCAGCAGCGGGCGGGGCCGGGGTTCTCTAGGAAACATTCAGTACTTC. Translated, it gives CASSGRGRGSLGNIQYF.

The V gene is TRBV19, the J gene TRBJ2-2; D is perhaps TRBD2 (5 bases). CDR1 is LNHDA and CDR2 is SQIVND in the germline V gene (reference sequence). The CDR3 length is 15 residues. Trimming cost V 3 bases and J 4 bases, with 12 bases left between them. DNA of the CDR3: TGTGCCAGTAGTATCCGGCCCGCGGGCACCGGGGAGCTGTTTTTT. Translation gives CASSIRPAGTGELFF. Combining the CDR3 with reference TRBV19 and TRBJ2-2 gives the whole variable domain DGGITQSPKYLFRKEGQNVTLSCEQNLNHDAMYWYRQDPGQGLRLIYYSQIVNDFQKGDIAEGYSVSREKKESFPLTVTSAQKNPTAFYLCASSIRPAGTGELFFGEGSRLTVL.

This clone has just a few counts. This chain uses TRBV28 with TRBJ2-6; TRBD1 matches 7 bases. V lost 10 bases, J lost 0 bases, and 6 bases stayed unmatched. The CDR3 runs to 15 residues. Germline values: CDR1 MDHEN, CDR2 SYDVKM. CDR3 region: CATRTGFSGANVLTF. The CDR3, as DNA: TGTGCCACCCGGACAGGCTTCTCTGGGGCCAACGTCCTGACTTTC.

Regarding this clone: The sample has other DNA sequences that encode this CDR3 too. This chain uses TRBV27 with TRBJ2-2, with a possible D match to TRBD1 (5 bases). CDR3 length: 14 amino acids. The V and J ends lost 6 bases and 1 base respectively, with 9 bases between them. Germline V lookup: CDR1 MNHEY, CDR2 SMNVEV (reference sequence). The CDR3 DNA reads as TGTGCCAGCAGAAAAGGACAGAACACCGGGGAGCTGTTTTTT. It translates to CASRKGQNTGELFF.

The J gene is TRBJ2-7, the V gene TRBV6-6; 12 bases match TRBD2. Germline V CDR1 and CDR2: MNHNY, SVGAGI (reference sequence). The V segment lost 7 bases and the J segment 6 bases; nucleotides outside the gene matches: 10. This CDR3 has 15 amino acids. This CDR3 reads CASTSGLAGSREQYF. The CDR3 region has the DNA TGTGCCAGCACCTCAGGACTAGCGGGATCTCGCGAGCAGTACTTC.

The chain has TRBV18 and TRBJ2-6; TRBD1 agrees at 8 bases. In germline, CDR1 is KGHSH, CDR2 LQKENI. The V and J ends lost 6 bases and 2 bases, in that order; junction bases with no gene match: 3. The length of the CDR3 is 15 residues. The CDR3 is CASSPTGAGANVLTF. Written as DNA, the CDR3 is TGTGCCAGCTCCCCGACAGGGGCTGGGGCCAACGTCCTGACTTTC.

The chain employs TRBV28 and TRBJ1-2; TRBD1 might be the D (6 bases). V lost 7 bases, J lost 4 bases, and 13 bases lay in between. Germline assignment: CDR1 MDHEN and CDR2 SYDVKM. The CDR3 loop spans 13 amino acids. The CDR3 reads CASTGAGFYGYTF. In DNA, the CDR3 is TGTGCCAGCACAGGGGCCGGTTTCTATGGCTACACCTTC.

This clone was recorded a few times. V usage is TRBV19 and J usage is TRBJ1-1; D ambiguous. Germline V gene lookup returns CDR1 LNHDA and CDR2 SQIVND (reference sequence). V lost 7 bases and J 0 bases, leaving 12 bases between the germline ends. This CDR3 region has 14 residues. CDR3 DNA: TGTGCCAGTAAGAGTCCAGGAGTGAACACTGAAGCTTTCTTT. Protein: CASKSPGVNTEAFF.

V gene TRBV2 combines with J gene TRBJ2-5; no reliable D call. Trimming stripped 3 bases from V and 4 bases from J, with 3 bases between. The CDR3 spans 11 residues. Germline values: CDR1 SNHLY, CDR2 FYNNEI. As DNA, the CDR3 is TGTGCCAGCAGTGACCTAGAGACCCAGTACTTC. It is translated as CASSDLETQYF.

This clone was detected only once. This sequence joins TRBV19 and TRBJ1-1; D uncertain. This CDR3 spans 12 amino acids. Germline V gene sequence: CDR1 LNHDA, CDR2 SQIVND (reference sequence). Trimming removed 7 bases at V and 3 bases at J, with 9 bases between. CDR3 in amino acids: CASTDVDTEAFF. The CDR3 DNA follows: TGTGCCAGTACTGATGTGGACACTGAAGCTTTCTTT.

This chain uses TRBV11-3 with TRBJ1-1; D is ambiguous. Trimming removed 7 bases from V and 1 base from J, with 16 bases in between. Germline V lookup: CDR1 SGHNT, CDR2 YENEEA. The CDR3 loop spans 15 amino acids. The DNA of the CDR3 is TGTGCCAGCAAACGCTTCCAGCTGTCGAACACTGAAGCTTTCTTT. Translating it yields CASKRFQLSNTEAFF. Looking up the rest from reference TRBV11-3 and TRBJ1-1 gives the full variable domain: EAGVVQSPRYKIIEKKQPVAFWCNPISGHNTLYWYLQNLGQGPELLIRYENEEAVDDSQLPKDRFSAERLKGVDSTLKIQPAELGDSAVYLCASKRFQLSNTEAFFGQGTRLTVV.

As regards this clone: The junction differs from germline at one of its ends, possibly a read error. The chain uses TRBV15 and TRBJ2-7, with D maybe TRBD1 (6 bases). There are 12 residues in the CDR3. Germline CDR1 LNHNV, CDR2 YYDKDF (reference sequence). In nucleotides, the CDR3 is TGTGCCACCAGCAGAGATCAGGACAGCCAGCTTTTC. It translates to CATSRDQDSQLF. Together with reference TRBV15 and TRBJ2-7, the CDR3 gives the full variable domain: DAMVIQNPRYQVTQFGKPVTLSCSQTLNHNVMYWYQQKSSQAPKLLFHYYDKDFNNEADTPDNFQSRRPNTSFCFLDIRSPGLGDTAMYLCATSRDQDSQLFGPGTRLTVT.

The gene calls are TRBV19 and TRBJ1-1; no clear D gene. Germline loops: CDR1 LNHDA, CDR2 SQIVND (reference sequence). The CDR3 loop spans 12 amino acids. V lost 6 bases and J lost 8, with 13 bases in between. In DNA, the CDR3 is TGTGCCAGTAGCAGGACCCTTACCGAAGCTTTCTTT. It specifies CASSRTLTEAFF.